The 28 T cell receptor beta chains reported below all come from one sample, sequenced in a study of shared clonotypes between healthy human individuals. TCRdb keeps only in-frame clones here, not all; method: immunoSEQ multiplex PCR. The data show roughly 2 million clones, 85% to 95% seen once. Positive CCR7 selection of CD45RO-negative cells yielded the naive CD8 cells, and terminally differentiated effector memory CD45RA+ cells were excluded. The sample was naive CD8+ T cells sorted from blood. Receptors originate from a man between 18 and 35 years old in good health.

The V gene is TRBV2, the J gene TRBJ1-5; 11 nucleotides line up with TRBD1. The junction had 4 bases not matched to a gene; V was cut back by 4 bases and J by 5 bases. This CDR3 is 15 amino acids long. Germline values: CDR1 SNHLY, CDR2 FYNNEI. The CDR3 DNA sequence: TGTGCCAGCAGTGTGGGACAGGGGGGTCATCAGCCCCAGCATTTT. It encodes CASSVGQGGHQPQHF.

The CDR3: CASSEIGGNEQFF. CDR3 bases: TGTGCCAGCAGCGAGATCGGGGGAAATGAGCAGTTCTTC. The chain couples TRBV6-1 to TRBJ2-1; D perhaps matches TRBD2 (6 bases). This CDR3 spans 13 amino acids. Trimming left V 6 bases short and J 7 bases short, with 13 bases between. CDR1 MNHNS and CDR2 SASEGT come from the germline V gene.

The chain carries TRBV2 and TRBJ2-5, with D perhaps given as TRBD1 or TRBD2 (5 bases each). From germline, CDR1 is SNHLY and CDR2 FYNNEI. The CDR3 sequence is 16 residues long. The V gene lost 6 bases and the J gene lost 6 bases, with 23 bases spanning the gap. CDR3 region: CASRPLDGGMGQTQYF. CDR3 nucleotides: TGTGCCAGCAGACCCCTTGATGGGGGTATGGGCCAGACCCAGTACTTC.

The chain joins TRBV7-9 to TRBJ1-2, with 7 bases aligning to TRBD1. Losses at the gene ends were 2 bases for V and 6 bases for J; bases not matched to a gene: 21. The length of the CDR3 is 19 residues. The germline V gene encodes CDR1 SEHNR and CDR2 FQNEAQ (reference sequence). CDR3 bases: TGTGCCAGCAGCTTAATGGGGCGGGGTTCCTCCACAGGGGACCATGGCTACACCTTC. It is translated as CASSLMGRGSSTGDHGYTF.

The V gene is TRBV2, the J gene TRBJ1-2; D unresolved. The CDR3 totals 15 residues. Deletions cut 3 bases from V and 2 bases from J, with 13 bases between. CDR1 and CDR2 from the germline V gene are SNHLY and FYNNEI. The CDR3 DNA sequence: TGTGCCAGCAGTGACAGGACGGATACCAACTATGGCTACACCTTC. This translates into CASSDRTDTNYGYTF.

The J gene is TRBJ2-7, the V gene TRBV5-6; a weak D match, TRBD2 (6 bases). Germline-derived CDR1 and CDR2 are SGHDT and YYEEEE. This CDR3 is 15 amino acids long. The V and J ends lost 0 bases and 9 bases respectively, with 19 bases between them. In nucleotides, the CDR3 is TGTGCCAGCAGCTTGGACGTCATCGGGGCCGGGGGGCAGTACTTC. Amino acids: CASSLDVIGAGGQYF.

V is TRBV4-3 and J is TRBJ2-3; D is tentatively TRBD1 or TRBD2 (6 bases each). Trimming cost V 3 bases and J 6 bases, with 16 bases left between them. The CDR3 covers 15 residues. Germline CDR1 reads LGHNA; CDR2 reads YSLEER. Here the CDR3 DNA reads TGCGCCAGCAGCCAGGCGACAGGAGGGGCCGATACGCAGTATTTT. Amino acid sequence: CASSQATGGADTQYF.

J is TRBJ2-5 and V is TRBV5-1, with a weak D call TRBD2 (5 bases). Germline CDR1 is SGHRS and CDR2 is YFSETQ. Trimming removed 0 bases from V and 4 bases from J, with 13 bases in between. The CDR3 contains 15 residues. This CDR3 reads CASSLAVGARETQYF. CDR3 sequence (DNA): TGCGCCAGCAGCTTGGCGGTGGGAGCGCGAGAGACCCAGTACTTC.

The gene calls are TRBV4-1 and TRBJ1-2; D is perhaps TRBD1 (5 bases). CDR1 is MGHRA, CDR2 YSYEKL, per germline. CDR3 length: 15 amino acids. Trimming left V 0 bases short and J 1 base short, with 9 bases between. CDR3 residues: CASSQDSGGNYGYTF. CDR3 sequence (DNA): TGCGCCAGCAGCCAAGATTCGGGGGGTAACTATGGCTACACCTTC.

This clone occurred a few times. The same CDR3 also results from other DNA sequences found in this sample. This chain links TRBV11-2 with TRBJ2-7; the D is unclear. CDR1 and CDR2 (germline): SGHAT, FQNNGV. V was trimmed by 1 base and J by 2 bases, leaving 6 bases between them. The CDR3 length is 13 residues. The CDR3 DNA sequence: TGTGCCAGCAGCTTAGGCGGTACCTACGAGCAGTACTTC. It translates to CASSLGGTYEQYF. Variable domain in full (rest from reference TRBV11-2 and TRBJ2-7): EAGVAQSPRYKIIEKRQSVAFWCNPISGHATLYWYQQILGQGPKLLIQFQNNGVVDDSQLPKDRFSAERLKGVDSTLKIQPAKLEDSAVYLCASSLGGTYEQYFGPGTRLTVT.

The V and J genes are TRBV7-8 and TRBJ1-2; D gene uncertain. In germline, CDR1 is SGHVS, CDR2 FQNEAQ. The V and J ends lost 0 bases and 1 base respectively, with 9 bases between them. The CDR3 loop spans 15 amino acids. The CDR3 here is CASSLAAPDNYGYTF. In nucleotides, the CDR3 is TGTGCCAGCAGCTTAGCCGCACCGGATAACTATGGCTACACCTTC.

The V gene is TRBV6-5, the J gene TRBJ1-1; D ambiguous. Germline values: CDR1 MNHEY, CDR2 SVGAGI. Deletions cut 0 bases from V and 3 bases from J, with 5 bases between. The CDR3 has 13 residues. Written as DNA, the CDR3 is TGTGCCAGCAGTTACTCCTTTTACACTGAAGCTTTCTTT. Encoded protein: CASSYSFYTEAFF.

V is TRBV10-2 and J is TRBJ2-7; TRBD1 agrees at 9 bases. V lost 8 bases to trimming and J lost 3 bases; unmatched junction nucleotides: 8. This CDR3 spans 14 amino acids. Per the germline V gene, CDR1 is WSHSY and CDR2 is SAAADI. The CDR3 DNA reads TGCGCCAGCCGAAAGGACAGGGGCGACTACGAGCAGTACTTC. Residues: CASRKDRGDYEQYF.

The chain is built from TRBV5-6 and TRBJ2-1; D ambiguous. The germline CDR1 and CDR2 sequences are SGHDT and YYEEEE. V was cut by 0 bases and J by 8 bases, with 21 bases left in between. The CDR3 consists of 17 residues. CDR3 in DNA: TGTGCCAGCAGCTTGGGTTTCCCAACCGCCTACAATGATGAGCAGTTCTTC. The encoded protein is CASSLGFPTAYNDEQFF. Supplemented by reference TRBV5-6 and TRBJ2-1, the full variable domain reads DAGVTQSPTHLIKTRGQQVTLRCSPKSGHDTVSWYQQALGQGPQFIFQYYEEEERQRGNFPDRFSGHQFPNYSSELNVNALLLGDSALYLCASSLGFPTAYNDEQFFGPGTRLTVL.

In DNA, the CDR3 is TGCGCCAGCAGCACAGACAGGGTATGGTTCTTC. Encoded protein: CASSTDRVWFF. The genes are TRBV5-1 and TRBJ2-1; 7 nucleotides align to TRBD1. The trim removed 4 bases at V and 15 bases at J, leaving 7 bases unmatched. The CDR3 is 11 amino acids. Germline values: CDR1 SGHRS, CDR2 YFSETQ.

The J gene is TRBJ1-2, the V gene TRBV6-1; no definite D call. Germline V CDR1 and CDR2: MNHNS, SASEGT. The V end was cut by 3 bases, the J end by 9 bases, with 11 bases between. The CDR3 covers 12 residues. Written as DNA, the CDR3 is TGTGCCAGCAGTGATCCTGGGCTTAGCTACACCTTC. Protein: CASSDPGLSYTF.

The chain joins TRBV9 to TRBJ1-5; D gene uncertain. This CDR3 spans 14 amino acids. V shed 0 bases and J shed 9 bases, with 13 bases lying between them. Germline V gene data show CDR1 as SGDLS and CDR2 as YYNGEE. CDR3 nucleotide sequence: TGTGCCAGCAGCGTAGAAGACCGTGTGGGGCCCCAGCATTTT. This translates into CASSVEDRVGPQHF.

This chain connects TRBV4-1 to TRBJ1-2, with 10 bases identical to TRBD1. The CDR3 runs 15 residues. V dropped 3 bases and J dropped 4; count of bases not matched to a gene: 5. Germline-derived CDR1 and CDR2 are MGHRA and YSYEKL. CDR3 sequence reads: CASSHRQGASYGYTF. DNA of the CDR3: TGCGCCAGCAGCCACCGACAGGGGGCTTCCTATGGCTACACCTTC.

V usage is TRBV7-9 and J usage is TRBJ2-1, with D perhaps matching TRBD1 (5 bases). Germline assignment: CDR1 SEHNR and CDR2 FQNEAQ (reference sequence). The CDR3 has 16 residues. V lost 1 base and J lost 4, with 14 bases in between. CDR3 coding DNA: TGTGCCAGCAGCTTAGAGATTCGGCAGGGTTACAATGAGCAGTTCTTC. This gives the protein CASSLEIRQGYNEQFF.

This rearrangement joins TRBV6-1 to TRBJ2-1; a possible D gene is TRBD1 (6 bases). The CDR3 length is 14 residues. Germline-derived CDR1 and CDR2 are MNHNS and SASEGT. V was clipped by 7 bases and J by 8 bases, with 18 bases between them. The CDR3 coding sequence is TGTGCCAGCATAGGCACCGGGACAAGCTATGAGCAGTTCTTC. Translation gives CASIGTGTSYEQFF.

This chain connects TRBV5-1 to TRBJ1-2; 7 bases match TRBD1. Germline V CDR1 and CDR2: SGHRS, YFSETQ. The CDR3 length is 15 residues. V was clipped by 1 base and J by 6 bases; unmatched bases: 9. CDR3: CASSLYRGTVDGYTF. In DNA form, the CDR3 reads TGCGCCAGCAGCTTGTACCGTGGGACAGTCGATGGCTACACCTTC. Full variable domain (missing parts from reference TRBV5-1 and TRBJ1-2): KAGVTQTPRYLIKTRGQQVTLSCSPISGHRSVSWYQQTPGQGLQFLFEYFSETQRNKGNFPGRFSGRQFSNSRSEMNVSTLELGDSALYLCASSLYRGTVDGYTFGSGTRLTVV.

V and J are TRBV13 and TRBJ2-2; D uncertain. V gave up 9 bases and J gave up 0 bases, with 11 bases separating them. The CDR3 extends over 14 amino acids. Germline loops: CDR1 PRHDT, CDR2 FYEKMQ (reference sequence). Here the CDR3 DNA reads TGTGCCAGTTCAATGGAACCGAACACCGGGGAGCTGTTTTTT. It codes for CASSMEPNTGELFF.

The chain carries TRBV7-9 and TRBJ1-6, with D tentatively TRBD1 (5 bases). Germline CDR1 SEHNR, CDR2 FQNEAQ (reference sequence). V lost 5 bases, J lost 9 bases, and 17 bases lay in between. The CDR3 loop spans 15 amino acids. The CDR3 loop is CASSRNGGEGSPLHF. The DNA for the CDR3 is TGTGCCAGCAGCCGTAACGGGGGTGAAGGTTCACCCCTCCACTTT.

The chain recombines TRBV28 with TRBJ2-7; 9 bases align to TRBD1. The CDR3 consists of 14 residues. CDR1 is MDHEN, CDR2 SYDVKM, per germline. The CDR3 spells CAGAGTGTTYEQYF. CDR3 sequence (DNA): TGTGCAGGGGCCGGGACAGGGACTACCTACGAGCAGTACTTC.

The count of this clone is one. V and J are TRBV18 and TRBJ2-1; 9 bases are a match to TRBD2. V lost 3 bases, J lost 9 bases, and 12 bases stayed unmatched. CDR3 length: 16 amino acids. The germline V gene has CDR1 KGHSH and CDR2 LQKENI. The chain's CDR3 is CASSPSIAGAEAEQFF. The CDR3 DNA sequence: TGTGCCAGCTCACCTTCGATAGCGGGAGCCGAGGCTGAGCAGTTCTTC.

This clone was seen a few times. At the DNA level, this CDR3 is encoded by other sequences in the same sample as well. The chain is built from TRBV10-1 and TRBJ1-5, with unresolved D. The CDR3 length is 12 residues. From germline, CDR1 is WNHNN and CDR2 SYGVQD (reference sequence). V lost 0 bases to trimming and J lost 4 bases, with 1 base between them. In nucleotides, the CDR3 is TGCGCCAGCAGTGAGTCTAATCAGCCCCAGCATTTT. Amino acid sequence: CASSESNQPQHF.

The CDR3 DNA reads as TGTGCCAGTAAACCGGGACACGATGAAAAACTGTTTTTT. Amino acids: CASKPGHDEKLFF. The J gene is TRBJ1-4, the V gene TRBV28; D may be TRBD1 (6 bases). This CDR3 is 13 amino acids long. The V gene's germline CDR1 is MDHEN and CDR2 SYDVKM. V dropped 9 bases and J dropped 6 bases, with 14 bases sitting between them.

The chain links TRBV6-5 to TRBJ2-1; TRBD1 might be the D (5 bases). V dropped 2 bases and J dropped 4 bases, with 9 bases sitting between them. Germline V lookup: CDR1 MNHEY, CDR2 SVGAGI. CDR3 length: 14 amino acids. The CDR3 DNA reads as TGTGCCAGCAGTTACCTCGACAGATACAATGAGCAGTTCTTC. It specifies CASSYLDRYNEQFF.